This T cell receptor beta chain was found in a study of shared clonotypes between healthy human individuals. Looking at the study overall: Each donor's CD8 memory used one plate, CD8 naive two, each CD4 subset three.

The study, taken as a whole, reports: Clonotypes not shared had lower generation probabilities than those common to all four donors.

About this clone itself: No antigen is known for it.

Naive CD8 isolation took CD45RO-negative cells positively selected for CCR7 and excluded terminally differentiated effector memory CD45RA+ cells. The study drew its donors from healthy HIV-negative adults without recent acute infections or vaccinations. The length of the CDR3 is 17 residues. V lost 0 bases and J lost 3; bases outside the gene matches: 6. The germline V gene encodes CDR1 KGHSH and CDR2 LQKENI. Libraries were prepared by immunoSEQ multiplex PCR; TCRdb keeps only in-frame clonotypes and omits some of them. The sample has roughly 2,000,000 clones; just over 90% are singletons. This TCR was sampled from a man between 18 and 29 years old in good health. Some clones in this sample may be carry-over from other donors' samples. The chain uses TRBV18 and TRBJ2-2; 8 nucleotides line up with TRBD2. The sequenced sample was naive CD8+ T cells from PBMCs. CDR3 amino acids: CASSPPRGARDTGELFF. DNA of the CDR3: TGTGCCAGCTCACCACCGCGGGGGGCGCGGGACACCGGGGAGCTGTTTTTT.